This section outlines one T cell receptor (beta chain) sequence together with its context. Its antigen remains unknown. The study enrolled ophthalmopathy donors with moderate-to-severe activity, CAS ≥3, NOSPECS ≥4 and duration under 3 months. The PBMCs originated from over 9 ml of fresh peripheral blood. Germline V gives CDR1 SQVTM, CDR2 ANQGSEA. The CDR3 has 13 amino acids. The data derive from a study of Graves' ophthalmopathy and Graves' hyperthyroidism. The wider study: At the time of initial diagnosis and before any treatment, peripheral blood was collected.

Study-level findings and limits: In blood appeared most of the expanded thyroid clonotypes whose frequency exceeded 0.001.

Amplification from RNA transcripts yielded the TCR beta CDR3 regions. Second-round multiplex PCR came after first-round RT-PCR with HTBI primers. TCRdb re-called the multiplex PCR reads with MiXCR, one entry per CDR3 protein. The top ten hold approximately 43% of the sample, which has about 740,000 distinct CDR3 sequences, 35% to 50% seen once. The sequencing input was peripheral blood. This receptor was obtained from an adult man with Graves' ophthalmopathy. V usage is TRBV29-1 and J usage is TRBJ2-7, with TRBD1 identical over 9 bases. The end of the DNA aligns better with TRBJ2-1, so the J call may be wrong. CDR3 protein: CSLSGTGRNEQFF. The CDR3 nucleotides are TGCAGCTTATCCGGGACAGGGCGCAATGAGCAGTTCTTC.